The TCR beta chain described here comes from a study of blood T cell repertoires in COVID-19. Study as a whole: The study drew acute and convalescent COVID-19 samples from the United States, Italy and Spain.

Here immunoSEQ multiplex PCR was the method, and the copy in TCRdb shows in-frame clones only, minus some. The sample lists some 100,000 clones, over 75% seen once, with 5.5% to 8% in the top ten. V was clipped by 5 bases and J by 1 base, with 12 bases between them. The germline V gene encodes CDR1 SGHRS and CDR2 YFSETQ. The CDR3 loop spans 14 amino acids. The chain has TRBV5-1 and TRBJ1-1, with a tentative D call TRBD1 (5 bases). The origin of this receptor is a woman aged 55-70 years with acute or convalescent COVID-19. The sequencing sample was made of peripheral blood. The CDR3 nucleotides are TGCGCCAGCAGTTTTGACAGTGCGAACACTGAAGCTTTCTTT. Protein product: CASSFDSANTEAFF.